The 2 T cell receptor beta chains listed next were all sequenced from one sample in a study of identical twins. Each CDR3 protein is one row after TCRdb ran MiXCR on the 5' RACE reads. The table lists some 500,000 distinct CDR3 sequences, about 20% of them singletons, with around 0.9% in the top ten. These sequences were also reported in another study, on T cells expressing NK-cell markers.

Sequencing was done on a sample of CD4+ T cells sorted from blood. The receptor set was obtained from a woman aged 18-29 years in good health.

This clonotype was recorded many times. The chain has TRBV12-3 or TRBV12-4 and TRBJ2-5, with D possibly matching TRBD2 (5 bases). This CDR3 spans 20 amino acids. With 5 bases removed from V and 3 bases from J, the gap between germline ends came to 31 bases. CDR3 in DNA: TGTGCCAGCAGTCCTAATAGTCCGTTTACCTTTATCCGAGGGAAAGAGACCCAGTACTTC. Its translation: CASSPNSPFTFIRGKETQYF.

This sequence joins TRBV9 and TRBJ2-5; 7 bases line up with TRBD2. Trimming took 2 bases from V and 3 from J; bases not matched to a gene: 7. The CDR3 runs 15 residues. The germline CDR1 and CDR2 sequences are SGDLS and YYNGEE. CDR3 sequence: CASSVRLAAKETQYF. The CDR3 bases are TGTGCCAGCAGCGTTAGACTAGCTGCGAAAGAGACCCAGTACTTC.